A selection of T cell receptor beta chains follows, all from one sample in a study of vaccination and CD4 T cells after COVID-19. TCRdb re-derived calls from the PCR reads in MiXCR, one entry per CDR3 protein. This table has 8,800 or so distinct CDR3 sequences, 48% appearing once. No antigen has been assigned to these receptors. Sequencing was done on a sample of CD4+ T cells from blood, cultured in vitro. The source is a human donor in good health. Both conserved end residues are part of each CDR3. D genes are given only for firm matches. The listing skips clone size in some rows; elsewhere it reads once, few, many or a size class.

V	size	length	D	J	CDR3	DNA
TRBV6-1	-	11	-	TRBJ2-5	CASSKKETQYF	TGTGCCAGCAGTAAGAAGGAGACCCAGTACTTC
TRBV6-2/TRBV6-3	-	16	-	TRBJ1-1	CASSPGPPRENTEAFF	TGTGCCAGCAGCCCCGGCCCGCCGAGAGAGAACACTGAAGCTTTCTTT
TRBV7-2	few	13	-	TRBJ2-2	CASSGVNTGELFF	TGTGCCAGCAGCGGGGTTAACACCGGGGAGCTGTTTTTT
TRBV12-3/TRBV12-4	-	16	-	TRBJ1-2	CASSLEGDGVWYGYTF	TGTGCCAGCAGTTTGGAGGGGGATGGGGTTTGGTATGGCTACACCTTC
TRBV20-1	-	15	TRBD1	TRBJ1-5	CSARGGTGGNQPQHF	TGCAGTGCTAGAGGGGGGACAGGGGGAAATCAGCCCCAGCATTTT
TRBV20-1	once	17	TRBD1	TRBJ2-6	CSARSRQGAAGANVLTF	TGCAGTGCTAGATCCAGACAGGGGGCAGCTGGGGCCAACGTCCTGACTTTC
TRBV6-2/TRBV6-3	-	12	-	TRBJ1-3	CASTPQGNTIYF	TGTGCCAGCACTCCCCAAGGAAACACCATATATTTT
TRBV6-1	few	15	-	TRBJ1-2	CASSQSGAPYYGYTF	TGTGCCAGCAGTCAATCCGGGGCCCCCTACTATGGCTACACCTTC
TRBV27	medium-sized	13	TRBD1	TRBJ1-1	CASTKTGGTEAFF	TGTGCCAGCACTAAAACAGGGGGCACTGAAGCTTTCTTT
TRBV6-1	-	16	-	TRBJ1-2	CASSELGGRGNYGYTF	TGTGCCAGCAGTGAACTAGGGGGTCGAGGGAACTATGGCTACACCTTC
TRBV7-6	-	17	-	TRBJ2-1	CASSLIPTIGRNNEQFF	TGTGCCAGCAGCTTAATCCCCACTATAGGCAGGAACAATGAGCAGTTCTTC
TRBV6-1	-	13	-	TRBJ1-2	CASSERQHYGYTF	TGTGCCAGCAGTGAACGACAGCACTATGGCTACACCTTC
TRBV15	-	15	TRBD1	TRBJ2-4	CATSRDRQGWDIQYF	TGTGCCACCAGCAGAGATCGACAGGGCTGGGACATTCAGTACTTC
TRBV6-5	-	13	-	TRBJ2-5	CASSYRIQETQYF	TGTGCCAGCAGTTACCGCATCCAAGAGACCCAGTACTTC
TRBV20-1	once	15	TRBD2	TRBJ2-3	CSARVGTSPTDTQYF	TGCAGTGCTAGAGTCGGGACTAGCCCCACAGATACGCAGTATTTT
TRBV27	-	14	TRBD1	TRBJ1-4	CASRQQGRDEKLFF	TGTGCCAGCAGACAACAGGGGAGGGATGAAAAACTGTTTTTT
TRBV7-9	-	18	-	TRBJ2-6	CASSLAAGASSGANVLTF	TGTGCCAGCAGCTTAGCTGCGGGGGCAAGCTCTGGAGCCAACGTCCTGACTTTC
TRBV7-2	few	15	-	TRBJ2-3	CASSARYRSTDTQYF	TGTGCCAGCAGCGCCCGTTACAGGAGCACAGATACGCAGTATTTT
TRBV10-1	-	15	-	TRBJ2-5	CASSESSMYQETQYF	TGCGCCAGCAGTGAGTCATCCATGTACCAAGAGACCCAGTACTTC
TRBV25-1	-	14	TRBD1	TRBJ1-2	CASRDRRANYGYTF	TGTGCCAGCAGGGACAGGCGCGCTAACTATGGCTACACCTTC
TRBV4-3	few	14	-	TRBJ1-2	CASSQERSNYGYTF	TGCGCCAGCAGCCAAGAAAGATCTAACTATGGCTACACCTTC
TRBV6-1	few	14	TRBD1	TRBJ1-2	CASSEGDRSNGYTF	TGTGCCAGCAGTGAGGGGGACAGGTCTAATGGCTACACCTTC
TRBV5-4	-	13	-	TRBJ1-1	CASSLEGFTEAFF	TGTGCCAGCAGCTTGGAGGGTTTCACTGAAGCTTTCTTT
TRBV6-1	few	15	TRBD1	TRBJ1-1	CASRTSGGLNTEAFF	TGTGCCAGCAGAACCTCAGGGGGGCTGAACACTGAAGCTTTCTTT
TRBV6-1	-	16	TRBD1	TRBJ2-5	CASSRRQGAKGETQYF	TGTGCCAGCAGCCGCCGACAGGGGGCGAAAGGAGAGACCCAGTACTTC
TRBV20-1	-	15	TRBD2	TRBJ2-1	CSARASGGRYNEQFF	TGCAGTGCTAGAGCTAGCGGGGGCCGGTACAATGAGCAGTTCTTC
TRBV7-2	-	14	TRBD1	TRBJ2-5	CASSRDRAQETQYF	TGTGCCAGCTCCCGCGACAGGGCTCAAGAGACCCAGTACTTC
TRBV6-1	-	14	-	TRBJ1-2	CASRQTGINYGYTF	TGTGCCAGCAGGCAGACAGGAATCAACTATGGCTACACCTTC
TRBV5-4	-	15	TRBD1	TRBJ2-7	CASSVGGQGRYEQYF	TGTGCCAGCAGCGTTGGGGGACAGGGACGCTACGAGCAGTACTTC
TRBV6-1	-	16	TRBD2	TRBJ2-2	CASSARTSGNTGELFF	TGTGCCAGCAGTGCCCGGACTAGCGGGAACACCGGGGAGCTGTTTTTT